A selection of T cell receptor beta chains follows, all from one sample in a study of cytomegalovirus exposure and HLA in healthy donors. Data came from immunoSEQ multiplex PCR; TCRdb stores just in-frame clones and leaves some out. The sample contains more than 140,000 clones, around 79% of which appear only once. The sequencing sample was made of PBMCs. All receptors derive from a male donor in good health and CMV-seronegative. CDR3s include the opening cysteine and the closing phenylalanine or tryptophan. A D gene is named only where the DNA matches it firmly. Some rows have no size entry. The others give once, few or many, or a class for an expanded clone.

V gene	D gene	J gene	clone size	CDR3 DNA	CDR3 protein
TRBV30	TRBD1	TRBJ1-2	.	TGTGCCTGGAGTGTTTTAGACAGGGGGCTGCCTAACTATGGCTACACCTTC	CAWSVLDRGLPNYGYTF
TRBV7-3	.	TRBJ1-1	.	TGTGCCAGCAGCGCGGACAGGAACACTGAAGCTTTCTTT	CASSADRNTEAFF
TRBV6-1	.	TRBJ2-1	.	TGTGCCAGCAGTGAGCTAGGGGTTGATGAGCAGTTCTTC	CASSELGVDEQFF
TRBV2	.	TRBJ1-1	.	TGTGCCAGCGGGGGGGTCTTCACTGAAGCTTTCTTT	CASGGVFTEAFF
TRBV6-1	TRBD2	TRBJ2-3	once	TGTGCCAGCAGTATAAGCGGGGGGACAGATACGCAGTATTTT	CASSISGGTDTQYF
TRBV11-3	TRBD2	TRBJ2-5	.	TGTGCCAGCAGCGGACGGACTAGCGGGCAAGAGACCCAGTACTTC	CASSGRTSGQETQYF
TRBV5-1	TRBD2	TRBJ2-3	.	TGCGCCAGCAGCTTGGATAATAGCGGGAGGGCAGATACGCAGTATTTT	CASSLDNSGRADTQYF
TRBV7-9	.	TRBJ2-5	.	TGTTCCAGCAGCCCCACCCGACGACAGACGCAAGAGACCCAGTACTTC	CSSSPTRRQTQETQYF
TRBV7-3	.	TRBJ2-5	.	TGTGCCAGCAGCTCCGGGTCGCGGGAGACCCAGTACTTC	CASSSGSRETQYF
TRBV7-2	.	TRBJ1-3	.	TGTGCCAGCAGCCCCCGACACGGCAATCGGGGAAACACCATATATTTT	CASSPRHGNRGNTIYF
TRBV7-2	TRBD1	TRBJ2-3	few	TGTGCCAGCAGCCGGGACAGGGGCACAGATACGCAGTATTTT	CASSRDRGTDTQYF
TRBV14	TRBD2	TRBJ2-7	.	TGTGCCAGCAGCCAACGGGCGGGGGGTGCCTACGAGCAGTACTTC	CASSQRAGGAYEQYF
TRBV6-1	TRBD1	TRBJ1-3	.	TGTGCCAGCAGTCCCCGGGACAGAGGAAACACCATATATTTT	CASSPRDRGNTIYF
TRBV5-4	TRBD2	TRBJ2-3	.	TGTGCCAGCAGCTTGGGAGGCCTAGCGGGCCTCTCTAGCACAGATACGCAGTATTTT	CASSLGGLAGLSSTDTQYF
TRBV4-2	TRBD2	TRBJ2-3	.	TGTGCCAGCAGCCAAGACGCAAATCGGGCTAGCGGGAGTTACATAGATACGCAGTATTTT	CASSQDANRASGSYIDTQYF
TRBV6-6	TRBD1	TRBJ1-2	.	TGTGCCAGCACCCAGACAGGGGCCCTTTATAGGGGCGGCTACACCTTC	CASTQTGALYRGGYTF
TRBV5-4	.	TRBJ2-6	.	TGTGCCAGCAGCTTGGACGGCTCTGGGGCCAACGTCCTGACTTTC	CASSLDGSGANVLTF
TRBV6-6	.	TRBJ2-5	.	TGTGCCAGCAGTCGTCAAGAGACCCAGTACTTC	CASSRQETQYF
TRBV19	.	TRBJ1-1	once	TGTGCCAGTAGCCCTACTGGAGCCTACCGCACTGAAGCTTTCTTT	CASSPTGAYRTEAFF
TRBV29-1	.	TRBJ2-7	.	TGCAGCGTTGCCGACAGAAACTCCTACGAGCAGTACTTC	CSVADRNSYEQYF
TRBV9	.	TRBJ2-7	few	TGTGCCAGCAGCGCGGACTATCTTACCGAGCAGTACTTC	CASSADYLTEQYF
TRBV1	.	TRBJ2-4	.	TGCACCAGCAGCCCAAGACAAGGAGGGGGCGCGGCCAAAAACATTCAGTACTTC	CTSSPRQGGGAAKNIQYF
TRBV15	.	TRBJ1-1	few	TGTGCCACCAGCAGAGATCTTTCAAGTGAGGCGGGAATTAACGCTGAAGCTTTCTTT	CATSRDLSSEAGINAEAFF
TRBV6-6	TRBD2	TRBJ2-5	.	TGTGCCAGCGCCTCACTAGCGAAGACCCAGTACTTC	CASASLAKTQYF
TRBV5-1	.	TRBJ2-5	.	TGCGCCAGCAGCCCGAGGCGCGGCTCGGAGACCCAGTACTTC	CASSPRRGSETQYF
TRBV18	.	TRBJ1-1	.	TGTGCCAGCTCACCTCTCGACAGGCCAGAGGAAGCTTTCTTT	CASSPLDRPEEAFF